This TCR beta chain originates from a study of CD8 T cells in Susac syndrome. Unmatched junction bases numbered 11, after V lost 5 bases and J lost 5 bases. The CDR3 loop spans 15 amino acids. The germline V gene has CDR1 MNHEY and CDR2 SVGAGI. The authors reverse transcribed roughly 0.5 to 1 ug RNA with random hexamers. TCRdb used MiXCR to reprocess the immunoSEQ multiplex PCR reads, holding one entry per CDR3 protein. This sample carries tens of thousands of distinct CDR3 sequences, around 96% of them seen once, and the ten largest clones take 0.11%. The chain recombines TRBV6-5 with TRBJ2-7; 8 bases agree with TRBD1. The sequencing sample was made of CD4+ T cells from PBMCs. This clonotype originated in a human donor with multiple sclerosis. The chain's CDR3 is CASSQNRDRHNEQYF. The CDR3 coding sequence is TGTGCCAGCAGTCAAAACCGGGACAGGCACAACGAGCAGTACTTC.